This TCR beta chain was recorded in a study of T cell repertoires in cytomegalovirus infection (dated by TCRdb to about 2019). The study in broad terms: Peptide stimulations targeted recently identified HLA-C-restricted CMV epitopes, whose presentation resists viral immunomodulation, together with well-studied HLA-B-restricted epitopes. Because public TCR beta signatures pointed to carriage of CMV infection together with the matching HLA type, the HLA type of each donor mattered for the analysis. General conclusions and limits of the study: The ex vivo response was dominated by HLA-C-restricted CMV-specific TCR beta clonotypes, which also provided the single most frequent clonotype in two of eight donors. In both this cohort and an independent roughly 330-donor cohort, the cumulative frequency of public TCR beta family members distinguished carriers of CMV infection plus the relevant HLA type.

A word on this clonotype: Its antigen has not been determined. There are no base qualities to consult, and no much larger clone falls within one base.

From V the trimming removes 10 bases and from J it removes 4 bases, while the gene matches leave 5 bases of the junction unaccounted for. Its CDR3 holds 12 amino acids, cysteine through phenylalanine. The read is trimmed to its CDR3 DNA, 36 bases read in frame from base 1. CDR1 and CDR2, per the germline V gene (reference sequence), are MNHNY and SVGAGI. Data came from an Illumina HiSeq 1500. TCRdb reworked the public reads: Q25 trimming with fastp, MiXCR clone assembly, productive beta chains retained. Identical CDR3 proteins give one entry, which carries the most common genes and DNA. Within this sample are roughly 730,000 distinct CDR3 sequences, with roughly a third of them counted one time only. The ten largest clones take up around a sixth of the sample. The intended sense of this specimen's treatment or condition label: in vitro stimulation with specific CMV peptide epitopes to enrich CMV-specific T cells.

The receptor chain draws on TRBV6-6 and TRBJ2-5; TRBD2 aligns with 8 central bases. Sequenced here: cultured PBMCs, sampled from culture after CMV antigen stimulation. The TCR was taken from a human donor in good health (CMV status not recorded). Some clones in this sample may be carry-over from other donors' samples. The nucleotides read TGTGCCACCACACGGGGGGGAGAGACCCAGTACTTC. Translated, this is CATTRGGETQYF.